These T cell receptor beta chains were read from a single sample in a study of cytomegalovirus exposure and HLA in healthy donors. Sequencing was performed with immunoSEQ multiplex PCR; in TCRdb, only in-frame clones are kept and a portion is missing. Among more than 100,000 clones, 55% to 65% were seen once, and the ten largest hold 9% to 10%. The specimen was PBMCs. Receptor source: a man between 40 and 49 years old in good health and CMV-seropositive. The conserved cysteine and the conserved F or W are not part of the CDR3 here.

V gene	CDR3 protein
TRBV2	ASSLQGGNTEAF
TRBV25-1	ASSQHGRGTDTQY
TRBV7-3	ASSPTGLAGGELF
TRBV30	AWSRRPDRGYEQY
TRBV5-1	ASSPDRGNGYT
TRBV28	ASSLYGRGTYEQY
TRBV27	ASSLAGLGTDTQY
TRBV2	ASRVHGGRETQY
TRBV5-1	ASSRTITGRDGYT
TRBV25-1	ASSEYSEYQETQY
TRBV10-1	ASSVGQENIQY
TRBV18	ASSPGLTNTEAF